These 11 T cell receptor beta chains were sequenced from one sample in a study of blood T cell dynamics during melanoma immunotherapy. Time point noted: pre-treatment baseline. The assay was immunoSEQ multiplex PCR, and TCRdb's table has in-frame clones only and misses some. Among roughly 4,200 clones listed, approximately 81% were seen once. The sample consisted of blood, taken from a patient treated with checkpoint blockade. These receptors came from a human donor with melanoma.

The chain recombines TRBV18 with TRBJ1-2, with 7 bases fitting TRBD1. This CDR3 is built from 14 residues. Losses at the gene ends were 2 bases for V and 6 bases for J; bases not matched to a gene: 6. In germline, CDR1 is KGHSH, CDR2 LQKENI. The CDR3 loop is CASSPRETGDGYTF. The CDR3 nucleotides read TGTGCCAGCTCACCAAGGGAAACAGGGGATGGCTACACCTTC.

The chain links TRBV30 to TRBJ1-1; D remains ambiguous. Trimming took off 0 bases at V and 5 bases at J, with 10 bases between the two ends. Per the germline V gene, CDR1 is GTSNPN and CDR2 is SVGIG (reference sequence). This CDR3 comprises 13 residues. The CDR3, as DNA: TGTGCCTGGAGTGTGAGGTCCGGAACTGAAGCTTTCTTT. Protein sequence: CAWSVRSGTEAFF. Based on the CDR3 plus reference TRBV30 and TRBJ1-1, the full variable domain is SQTIHQWPATLVQPVGSPLSLECTVEGTSNPNLYWYRQAAGRGLQLLFYSVGIGQISSEVPQNLSASRPQDRQFILSSKKLLLSDSGFYLCAWSVRSGTEAFFGQGTRLTVV.

This clone has just a few counts. The V and J genes are TRBV5-1 and TRBJ1-2; D possibly corresponds to TRBD1 (5 bases). CDR3 size: 14 residues. Trimming shortened V by 0 bases and J by 6 bases, and 12 bases separated the two germline ends. Germline V CDR1 and CDR2: SGHRS, YFSETQ. As DNA, the CDR3 is TGCGCCAGCAGCTTGGAGACAGATCTCGATGGCTACACCTTC. It yields the protein CASSLETDLDGYTF.

The sample holds a few counts of this clone. This rearrangement joins TRBV7-3 to TRBJ1-1; a weak D match, TRBD1 (5 bases). The CDR3 is 14 residues long. CDR1 and CDR2 from the germline V gene are SGHTA and FQGTGA. Trimming left V 4 bases short and J 1 base short, with 10 bases between. The CDR3 region is CASSSNTGNTEAFF. The CDR3 coding sequence is TGTGCCAGCAGCTCTAACACAGGGAACACTGAAGCTTTCTTT.

Judged by abundance, this clone is large. The genes are TRBV5-4 and TRBJ2-7, with D tentatively TRBD1 (6 bases). The CDR3 length is 13 residues. In germline, CDR1 is SGHNT, CDR2 YYREEE (reference sequence). V shed 4 bases and J shed 0 bases, with 8 bases lying between them. Written as DNA, the CDR3 is TGTGCCAGCAGCGGGGACAACTCCTACGAGCAGTACTTC. Protein product: CASSGDNSYEQYF.

The rearrangement links TRBV30 to TRBJ1-2, with D possibly being TRBD1 (6 bases). The CDR3 consists of 15 residues. The germline V and J ends were trimmed by 5 bases and 5 bases, with 21 bases remaining between them. CDR1 and CDR2 (germline): GTSNPN, SVGIG (reference sequence). The CDR3 here is CAWEPMGGAFYGYTF. CDR3 DNA sequence: TGTGCCTGGGAACCCATGGGGGGGGCTTTTTATGGCTACACCTTC. The variable domain in full, completed from reference TRBV30 and TRBJ1-2, reads SQTIHQWPATLVQPVGSPLSLECTVEGTSNPNLYWYRQAAGRGLQLLFYSVGIGQISSEVPQNLSASRPQDRQFILSSKKLLLSDSGFYLCAWEPMGGAFYGYTFGSGTRLTVV.

The chain recombines TRBV4-3 with TRBJ1-5; no firm D call. The CDR3 runs to 14 residues. Germline CDR1 is LGHNA and CDR2 is YSLEER. The ends were cut back, 2 bases at V and 4 bases at J, with 9 bases in the middle. The CDR3 bases are TGCGCCAGCAGCCAAAACATGGAAAATCAGCCCCAGCATTTT. It specifies CASSQNMENQPQHF.

The genes are TRBV5-6 and TRBJ2-7; 7 bases match TRBD2. Germline loops: CDR1 SGHDT, CDR2 YYEEEE. V lost 4 bases to trimming and J lost 0 bases; unmatched junction nucleotides: 10. The CDR3 covers 16 residues. CDR3 loop: CASSLWGGTASYEQYF. The CDR3 coding sequence is TGTGCCAGCAGCCTCTGGGGGGGGACGGCCTCCTACGAGCAGTACTTC.

Within the sample, this clone is large. V is TRBV7-2 and J is TRBJ1-3; the D is unclear. CDR1 is SGHTA, CDR2 FQGNSA, per germline. Trimming took off 4 bases at V and 8 bases at J, with 9 bases between the two ends. There are 12 residues in the CDR3. This chain's CDR3 is CASSSASHTIYF. CDR3 nucleotides: TGTGCCAGCAGCTCGGCGAGCCACACCATATATTTT. The variable domain in full, completed from reference TRBV7-2 and TRBJ1-3, reads GAGVSQSPSNKVTEKGKDVELRCDPISGHTALYWYRQSLGQGLEFLIYFQGNSAPDKSGLPSDRFSAERTGGSVSTLTIQRTQQEDSAVYLCASSSASHTIYFGEGSWLTVV.

The chain joins TRBV27 to TRBJ1-4; D uncertain. The CDR3 consists of 13 residues. The ends were cut back, 4 bases at V and 8 bases at J, with 11 bases in the middle. The germline V gene encodes CDR1 MNHEY and CDR2 SMNVEV (reference sequence). Here the CDR3 reads CASSYSQQEKLFF. CDR3 DNA: TGTGCCAGCAGTTACTCTCAACAGGAAAAACTGTTTTTT. The whole variable domain, filled in from reference TRBV27 and TRBJ1-4, reads EAQVTQNPRYLITVTGKKLTVTCSQNMNHEYMSWYRQDPGLGLRQIYYSMNVEVTDKGDVPEGYKVSRKEKRNFPLILESPSPNQTSLYFCASSYSQQEKLFFGSGTQLSVL.

V is TRBV5-1 and J is TRBJ1-2; TRBD1 agrees at 7 bases. The CDR3 is made up of 16 amino acids. The germline V gene has CDR1 SGHRS and CDR2 YFSETQ. The V and J ends lost 4 bases and 2 bases, in that order; junction bases with no gene match: 11. In DNA, the CDR3 is TGCGCCAGCAGCCTTCCCAGGGGGGGGTCAAACTATGGCTACACCTTC. It encodes CASSLPRGGSNYGYTF.